In its sample, the clone carrying this T cell receptor (beta chain) was seen once. These data come from a study of PD-L1 blockade in urothelial cancer. The overall study: Investigators checked blood 3 weeks (second dose) and 6 weeks after treatment start.

Sequencing was performed with immunoSEQ multiplex PCR; in TCRdb, only in-frame clones are kept and a portion is missing. The profile shows approximately 83,000 clones, around four fifths of them singletons. The time point here: peripheral blood 6 weeks after treatment start. The diagnosis in patients was locally advanced or metastatic urothelial carcinoma. This receptor was obtained from a man aged 65 to 79 with urothelial cancer. The material sequenced was PBMCs, taken around atezolizumab (anti-PD-L1) treatment.

The CDR3 coding sequence is TGTGCCAGCAGTGGCCGGGAGGCCTACGAGCAGTACTTC. This sequence encodes CASSGREAYEQYF. The V call is TRBV5-4, the J call TRBJ2-7; TRBD2 matches at 7 bases. Per the germline V gene, CDR1 is SGHNT and CDR2 is YYREEE (reference sequence). This CDR3 spans 13 amino acids. V lost 5 bases, J lost 2 bases, and 4 bases stayed unmatched. Full variable domain (missing parts from reference TRBV5-4 and TRBJ2-7): ETGVTQSPTHLIKTRGQQVTLRCSSQSGHNTVSWYQQALGQGPQFIFQYYREEENGRGNFPPRFSGLQFPNYSSELNVNALELDDSALYLCASSGREAYEQYFGPGTRLTVT.